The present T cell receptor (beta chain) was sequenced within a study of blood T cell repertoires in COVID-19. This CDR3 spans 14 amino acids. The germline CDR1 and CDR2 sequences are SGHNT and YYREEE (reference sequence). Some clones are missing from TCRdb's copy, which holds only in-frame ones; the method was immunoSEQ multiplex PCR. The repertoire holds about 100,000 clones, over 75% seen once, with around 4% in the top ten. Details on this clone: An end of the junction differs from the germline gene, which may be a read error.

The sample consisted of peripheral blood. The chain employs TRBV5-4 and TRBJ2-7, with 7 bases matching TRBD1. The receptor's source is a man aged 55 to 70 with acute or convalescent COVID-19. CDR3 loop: CDSSQTGVLSEQYF. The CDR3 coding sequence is TGTGACAGCAGCCAAACAGGGGTCCTGAGCGAGCAGTACTTC.